A selection of T cell receptor beta chains follows, all from one sample in a study of blood T cell repertoires in COVID-19. Profiled with immunoSEQ multiplex PCR; TCRdb holds only in-frame clones, not every one. The profile shows roughly 86,000 clones, around 85% of them singletons. Sequencing was performed on peripheral blood. The receptors shown here come from a man aged 50 to 60 with acute or convalescent COVID-19. The CDR3 runs from the conserved cysteine through the conserved F or W. D genes are given only for firm matches. The size entry is marked missing in some rows and otherwise reads once, few, many or a size class.

CDR3 length	V gene	clone size	D gene	J gene	CDR3 protein	CDR3 DNA
12	TRBV27	NA	TRBD1	TRBJ1-2	CASSGTGRGYTF	TGTGCCAGCAGTGGGACAGGGCGCGGCTACACCTTC
15	TRBV6-6	NA	TRBD1	TRBJ1-3	CASSYWGQGVNTIYF	TGTGCCAGCAGTTACTGGGGACAGGGCGTAAACACCATATATTTT
15	TRBV24-1	NA	TRBD2	TRBJ2-1	CATSDTSGSGYEQFF	TGTGCCACCAGTGACACTAGCGGGAGTGGATATGAGCAGTTCTTC
12	TRBV5-6	once	NA	TRBJ1-2	CASSGGGLGYTF	TGTGCCAGCAGCGGCGGGGGCCTTGGCTACACCTTC
16	TRBV28	NA	TRBD2	TRBJ2-1	CASSPTSGIAYNEQFF	TGTGCCAGCAGTCCGACTAGCGGGATTGCCTACAATGAGCAGTTCTTC
15	TRBV5-8	NA	TRBD2	TRBJ2-3	CASSLGLAGADTQYF	TGTGCCAGCAGCTTGGGACTAGCGGGGGCCGATACGCAGTATTTT
15	TRBV19	NA	NA	TRBJ2-3	CASSPLGALGDTQYF	TGTGCCAGTAGTCCCCTCGGCGCCCTCGGGGATACGCAGTATTTT
15	TRBV6-2/TRBV6-3	few	TRBD1	TRBJ1-6	CASSPSDRGHSPLHF	TGTGCCAGCAGTCCCTCCGACAGGGGGCATTCACCCCTCCACTTT
16	TRBV5-4	NA	NA	TRBJ2-7	CASSTGQRGTSYEQYF	TGTGCCAGCAGCACGGGACAGCGGGGGACCTCCTACGAGCAGTACTTC
14	TRBV7-2	NA	TRBD1	TRBJ1-1	CASSTRQGGTEAFF	TGTGCCAGCAGCACTAGACAGGGCGGTACTGAAGCTTTCTTT
14	TRBV7-8	NA	NA	TRBJ2-1	CASSLAEVDNEQFF	TGTGCCAGCAGCTTAGCTGAGGTCGACAATGAGCAGTTCTTC
15	TRBV7-2	NA	TRBD2	TRBJ2-7	CASSLDGTSGYEQYF	TGTGCCAGCAGCTTAGACGGGACTAGCGGCTACGAGCAGTACTTC
16	TRBV7-2	NA	NA	TRBJ1-4	CASSVSGRSRREKLFF	TGTGCCAGCAGCGTATCGGGTCGATCAAGAAGGGAAAAACTGTTTTTT
16	TRBV7-8	once	TRBD2	TRBJ2-3	CASTPRTSGSRDTQYF	TGTGCCAGCACCCCAAGGACTAGCGGGAGCCGAGATACGCAGTATTTT
15	TRBV15	once	TRBD1	TRBJ1-4	CATSRAGQINEKLFF	TGTGCCACCAGCAGAGCGGGACAGATTAATGAAAAACTGTTTTTT
16	TRBV10-3	NA	TRBD1	TRBJ2-3	CAISERGQGGTDTQYF	TGTGCCATCAGTGAGCGGGGACAGGGGGGGACAGATACGCAGTATTTT
15	TRBV7-3	NA	NA	TRBJ2-3	CASSLSLQGGDTQYF	TGTGCCAGCAGCTTATCATTGCAGGGGGGAGATACGCAGTATTTT
14	TRBV13	NA	NA	TRBJ2-7	CASSLAGGPYEQYF	TGTGCCAGCAGCTTAGCCGGGGGGCCCTACGAGCAGTACTTC
13	TRBV11-2	NA	NA	TRBJ2-5	CASNGQPQENQYF	TGTGCCAGCAACGGACAGCCCCAAGAGAACCAGTACTTC
15	TRBV20-1	few	TRBD1	TRBJ1-5	CSASPGTVSNQPQHF	TGCAGTGCTAGTCCTGGGACAGTGAGCAATCAGCCCCAGCATTTT
15	TRBV30	NA	TRBD2	TRBJ2-5	CAWSVNLAGGETQYF	TGTGCCTGGAGTGTAAATCTAGCGGGAGGTGAGACCCAGTACTTC
13	TRBV18	NA	NA	TRBJ2-2	CASQGPNTGELFF	TGTGCCAGTCAGGGGCCCAACACCGGGGAGCTGTTTTTT
14	TRBV29-1	NA	TRBD2	TRBJ2-5	CSVSGTSGTETQYF	TGCAGCGTTTCCGGGACTAGCGGAACAGAGACCCAGTACTTC
19	TRBV7-3	NA	TRBD1	TRBJ1-5	CASSSYPGTGGTSNQPQHF	TGTGCCAGCAGCTCGTATCCCGGGACAGGGGGCACGAGCAATCAGCCCCAGCATTTT
13	TRBV2	NA	NA	TRBJ1-1	CASRLGQNTEAFF	TGTGCCAGCAGGTTGGGACAAAACACTGAAGCTTTCTTT
16	TRBV3-1/TRBV3-2	NA	TRBD2	TRBJ2-5	CASASRWGGVKETQYF	TGTGCCAGCGCTTCCCGTTGGGGGGGGGTAAAAGAGACCCAGTACTTC
14	TRBV7-8	NA	NA	TRBJ1-1	CASSPQGINTEAFF	TGTGCCAGCAGCCCGCAGGGAATCAACACTGAAGCTTTCTTT
14	TRBV6-5	NA	NA	TRBJ1-5	CASSSFVGNQPQHF	TGTGCCAGCAGTTCATTCGTAGGCAATCAGCCCCAGCATTTT
15	TRBV5-1	NA	TRBD1	TRBJ2-1	CASSLGQSSYNEQFF	TGCGCCAGCAGCCTGGGACAGAGCTCGTACAATGAGCAGTTCTTC
17	TRBV11-2	NA	NA	TRBJ2-5	CASSLGDRDTIGETQYF	TGTGCCAGCAGCTTAGGGGACCGGGACACCATAGGAGAGACCCAGTACTTC
16	TRBV6-2/TRBV6-3	NA	NA	TRBJ2-1	CASSLQRALEGNEQFF	TGTGCCAGCAGTCTCCAGCGGGCACTTGAGGGCAATGAGCAGTTCTTC
13	TRBV10-3	NA	NA	TRBJ1-5	CAISGGGNQPQHF	TGTGCCATCAGTGGGGGAGGCAATCAGCCCCAGCATTTT
15	TRBV28	once	TRBD1	TRBJ1-2	CASSLSGQGSYGYTF	TGTGCCAGCAGTTTATCAGGACAGGGATCTTATGGCTACACCTTC
13	TRBV19	NA	NA	TRBJ2-2	CASSFVNTGELFF	TGTGCCAGTAGTTTCGTAAACACCGGGGAGCTGTTTTTT
14	TRBV6-6	NA	NA	TRBJ1-2	CASSYGGQSYGYTF	TGTGCCAGCAGTTACGGAGGACAGAGCTATGGCTACACCTTC
20	TRBV4-3	NA	NA	TRBJ2-2	CASSQDQVRLGRGNTGELFF	TGCGCCAGCAGCCAAGATCAGGTTCGGTTGGGCAGGGGGAACACCGGGGAGCTGTTTTTT
16	TRBV24-1	NA	TRBD1	TRBJ2-2	CATSESGGSNTGELFF	TGTGCCACCAGTGAGTCAGGGGGCTCGAACACCGGGGAGCTGTTTTTT
17	TRBV11-2	NA	TRBD1	TRBJ2-2	CASSLLPGQANTGELFF	TGTGCCAGCAGCTTACTCCCGGGACAGGCGAACACCGGGGAGCTGTTTTTT
12	TRBV6-6	NA	NA	TRBJ2-7	CASRPGRHEQYF	TGTGCCAGCAGACCCGGGAGACACGAGCAGTACTTC
16	TRBV29-1	NA	TRBD1	TRBJ2-7	CSVEDQVQGVPYEQYF	TGCAGCGTTGAAGATCAAGTACAGGGGGTGCCCTACGAGCAGTACTTC
18	TRBV28	once	NA	TRBJ1-4	CASSLGATSLGANEKLFF	TGTGCCAGCAGTTTGGGGGCCACAAGCCTCGGGGCTAATGAAAAACTGTTTTTT
14	TRBV28	NA	TRBD2	TRBJ2-3	CASSFSGSTDTQYF	TGTGCCAGCAGTTTTAGCGGGAGCACAGATACGCAGTATTTT
16	TRBV5-1	NA	NA	TRBJ1-1	CASTPGVQLSNTEAFF	TGCGCCAGCACCCCGGGGGTCCAACTATCGAACACTGAAGCTTTCTTT